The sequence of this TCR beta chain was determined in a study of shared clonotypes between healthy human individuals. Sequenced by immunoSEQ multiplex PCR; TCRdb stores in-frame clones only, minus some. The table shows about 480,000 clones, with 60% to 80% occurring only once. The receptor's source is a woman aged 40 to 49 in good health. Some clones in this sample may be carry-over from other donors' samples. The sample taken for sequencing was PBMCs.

The CDR3 sequence is CASSRRAPDTQYF. Here the CDR3 DNA reads TGTGCCAGCAGCCGGAGGGCCCCAGATACGCAGTATTTT. The chain recombines TRBV6-6 with TRBJ2-3; maybe TRBD2 (6 bases). Trimming removed 6 bases from V and 4 bases from J, with 11 bases in between. The CDR3 is made up of 13 amino acids. Germline CDR1 is MNHNY and CDR2 is SVGAGI (reference sequence).